This T cell receptor beta chain originates from a study of blood T cell repertoires in COVID-19 (TCRdb year 2020). For the wider study: Samples covering the acute and convalescent phases of COVID-19 were provided by collaborators in the United States, Italy and Spain. The material from the prospective study consisted of cDNA or gDNA derived from T cells, B-cell-depleted T cells, or PBMCs. Deeply sampled blood TCRbeta repertoires from subjects exposed to, actively infected with, or recovered from COVID-19 were included in the dataset. The repertoires were released in a freely available public database meant as a resource for research on the immune response to SARS-CoV-2. The samples were drawn from the first 160 participants of the ongoing ImmuneRACE study and from under 1,500 subjects provided by 6 global collaborators. A de-identified subject ID, COVID-19 status, age in years and sex were almost always included in the sample metadata. HLA class I and class II types, where available, came from metadata supplied by the sample provider rather than from assay-based typing. General study outcomes and caveats: Clinical and demographic metadata were provided uncurated, with the amount varying by source and participant.

The immunoSEQ Assay, a bias-controlled multiplex PCR, was used to amplify TCRbeta CDR3 regions from genomic DNA. As for the original processing: The number of nucleated cells in each sample was estimated from the amplification of reference gene primers within the assay. To quantify the absolute abundance of each unique TCRbeta CDR3 rearrangement, sequence reads were collapsed and filtered. Productive Simpson clonality was computed per sample as the square root of Simpson's diversity index over productive rearrangements. This is the immuneACCESS table as TCRdb keeps it, with only in-frame sequences that have V and J called. A part of the clones is gone; compared with another copy, unresolved V genes explain less than half, and the rest is unexplained. That table supplies the V and J calls and clone size; D and trimming were determined from the DNA. This sample gives some 100,000 clones in total; 85% of them show up just once. About 1.7% of the sample comes from the top ten.

Spanning cysteine to phenylalanine, the CDR3 consists of 16 amino acids. Only CDR3 DNA remains: 48 bases, in frame from the first base. V and J lose 5 bases and 3 bases, and a span of 18 bases separates them. CDR1 and CDR2, per the germline V gene (reference sequence), are SEHNR and FQNEAQ. About this clone itself: It lacks a known antigen. No much larger clonotype is one base removed from it; base qualities were not supplied.

The collaborating institutions used their own protocols to collect whole blood in K2EDTA tubes. Collaborator samples were shipped for TCRbeta analysis as frozen whole blood, isolated PBMCs, or DNA extracted from either sample type. The TCR was taken from a woman in her seventies with active or convalescent COVID-19. Sample: peripheral blood. The sequence is built from TRBV7-9 and TRBJ2-3; the best D guess is TRBD2, with 5 bases matching. CDR3 sequence: CASSRRTGLSTDTQYF. The DNA sequence follows: TGTGCCAGCAGCCGCCGGACTGGACTGTCTACAGATACGCAGTATTTT.